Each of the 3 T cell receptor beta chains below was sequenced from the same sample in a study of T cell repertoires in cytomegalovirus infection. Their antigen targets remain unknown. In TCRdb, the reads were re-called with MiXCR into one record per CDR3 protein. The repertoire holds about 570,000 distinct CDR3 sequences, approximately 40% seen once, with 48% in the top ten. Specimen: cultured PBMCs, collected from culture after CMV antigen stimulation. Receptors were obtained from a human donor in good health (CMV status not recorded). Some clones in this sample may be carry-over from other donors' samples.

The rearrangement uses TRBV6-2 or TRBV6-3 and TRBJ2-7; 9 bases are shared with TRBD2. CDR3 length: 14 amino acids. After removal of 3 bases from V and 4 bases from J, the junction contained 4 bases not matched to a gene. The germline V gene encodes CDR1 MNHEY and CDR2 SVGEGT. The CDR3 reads CASSYFSGSYEQYF. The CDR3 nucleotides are TGTGCCAGCAGTTATTTTAGCGGGAGTTACGAGCAGTACTTC.

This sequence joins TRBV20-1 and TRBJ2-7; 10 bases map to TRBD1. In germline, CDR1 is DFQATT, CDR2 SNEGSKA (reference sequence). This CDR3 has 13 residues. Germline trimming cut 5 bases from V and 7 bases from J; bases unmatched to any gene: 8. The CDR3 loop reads CSAVRQGAREQYF. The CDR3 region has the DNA TGCAGTGCTGTGCGACAGGGGGCTCGTGAGCAGTACTTC.

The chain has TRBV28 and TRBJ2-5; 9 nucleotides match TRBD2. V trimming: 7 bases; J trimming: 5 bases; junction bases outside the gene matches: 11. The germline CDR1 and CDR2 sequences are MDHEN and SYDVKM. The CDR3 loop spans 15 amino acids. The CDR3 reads CASIEASGARETQYF. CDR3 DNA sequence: TGTGCCAGCATCGAGGCTAGCGGGGCCCGGGAGACCCAGTACTTC. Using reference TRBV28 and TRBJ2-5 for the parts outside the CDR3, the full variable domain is DVKVTQSSRYLVKRTGEKVFLECVQDMDHENMFWYRQDPGLGLRLIYFSYDVKMKEKGDIPEGYSVSREKKERFSLILESASTNQTSMYLCASIEASGARETQYFGPGTRLLVL.